Presented here are 8 T cell receptor beta chains from one specimen sequenced in a study of blood T cell repertoires in COVID-19. Repertoires were generated with immunoSEQ multiplex PCR, while TCRdb's copy carries only in-frame clones and drops some. The data contain 150,000 to 200,000 clones, around 90% of them singletons. The specimen sequenced was peripheral blood. Source of these receptors: a middle-aged man with acute or convalescent COVID-19.

Concerning this clone itself: Other DNA sequences within the sample encode an identical CDR3. The chain employs TRBV18 and TRBJ2-3, with 8 bases matching TRBD1. Looked up from germline, CDR1 is KGHSH and CDR2 is LQKENI. CDR3 length: 15 residues. The V and J ends lost 2 bases and 1 base, in that order; junction bases with no gene match: 2. The CDR3 sequence is CASSPGGQGTDTQYF. The CDR3 DNA follows: TGTGCCAGCTCACCAGGGGGACAGGGCACAGATACGCAGTATTTT.

The chain couples TRBV9 to TRBJ2-1; TRBD1 is a possible D gene (6 bases). Trimming removed 4 bases from V and 5 bases from J, with 16 bases in between. CDR3 length equals 15 residues. CDR1 and CDR2 from the germline V gene are SGDLS and YYNGEE. CDR3 region: CASSHTTGFDNEQFF. In DNA form, the CDR3 reads TGTGCCAGCAGCCATACTACAGGGTTCGACAATGAGCAGTTCTTC.

The chain is built from TRBV9 and TRBJ2-1, with TRBD2 matching 12 bases. The CDR3 totals 16 residues. Unmatched junction bases numbered 5, after V lost 1 base and J lost 6 bases. In germline, CDR1 is SGDLS, CDR2 YYNGEE. CDR3: CASSVLAGGPGNEQFF. CDR3 DNA sequence: TGTGCCAGCAGCGTACTAGCGGGAGGGCCGGGCAATGAGCAGTTCTTC.

This clone was found once. The V and J genes are TRBV6-5 and TRBJ2-7, with 9 positions matching TRBD1. The V and J ends lost 6 bases and 1 base, in that order; junction bases with no gene match: 7. Germline CDR1 MNHEY, CDR2 SVGAGI. The CDR3 length is 15 residues. DNA for the CDR3: TGTGCCAGCAGCCGGACAGGGGCCGTGTCCTACGAGCAGTACGTC. It is translated as CASSRTGAVSYEQYV.

The chain has TRBV19 and TRBJ2-7; TRBD2 aligns across 14 bases. From germline, CDR1 is LNHDA and CDR2 SQIVND (reference sequence). The CDR3 extends over 16 amino acids. V shed 4 bases, J shed 5 bases, and the junction held 7 bases outside the gene matches. The CDR3 DNA follows: TGTGCCAGTAGTAGAGGGACTAGCGGGAGTTCGCACGAGCAGTACTTC. Translation: CASSRGTSGSSHEQYF.

The V and J genes are TRBV30 and TRBJ1-3, with 7 nucleotides matching TRBD1. Trimming took 4 bases from V and 0 from J; bases not matched to a gene: 6. This CDR3 comprises 15 residues. Germline lookup yields CDR1 GTSNPN and CDR2 SVGIG (reference sequence). The CDR3 bases are TGTGCCTGGACAACAGGGGTCCGCTCTGGAAACACCATATATTTT. Encoded protein: CAWTTGVRSGNTIYF.

The chain uses TRBV3-1 (or the pseudogene TRBV3-2) and TRBJ1-1; TRBD1 matches at 7 bases. V lost 4 bases, J lost 1 base, and 6 bases stayed unmatched. This CDR3 spans 15 amino acids. Germline CDR1 is LGHDT and CDR2 is YNNKEL (reference sequence). The CDR3 DNA sequence: TGTGCCAGCAGCCCCTACGGGACAGCGAACACTGAAGCTTTCTTT. Translating it yields CASSPYGTANTEAFF.

The chain joins TRBV10-3 to TRBJ1-3, with 8 bases identical to TRBD1. Germline lookup yields CDR1 ENHRY and CDR2 SYGVKD. CDR3 length equals 16 residues. Trimming cost V 6 bases and J 0 bases; bases outside gene matches: 7. Written as DNA, the CDR3 is TGTGCCATCAGCATGACAGGGGCACTCTCTGGAAACACCATATATTTT. This codes for CAISMTGALSGNTIYF.